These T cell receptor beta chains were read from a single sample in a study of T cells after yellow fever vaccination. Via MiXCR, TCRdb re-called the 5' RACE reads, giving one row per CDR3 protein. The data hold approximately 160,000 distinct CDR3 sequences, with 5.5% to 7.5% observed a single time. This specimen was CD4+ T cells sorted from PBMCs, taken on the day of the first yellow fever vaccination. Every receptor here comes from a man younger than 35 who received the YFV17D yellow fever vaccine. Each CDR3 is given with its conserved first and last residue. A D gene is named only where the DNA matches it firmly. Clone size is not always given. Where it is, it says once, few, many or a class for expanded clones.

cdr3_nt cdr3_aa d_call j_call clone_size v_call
TGTGCCAGCAGCTTAGCTCTAGCGGGGGCCTACACCGGGGAGCTTTTTTTT CASSLALAGAYTGELFF TRBD2 TRBJ2-2 many TRBV7-2
TGCGCCAGACAGCCACCCCAGGGGTATGGCTACACCTTC CARQPPQGYGYTF NA TRBJ1-2 NA TRBV5-1
TGCGCCAGCAGCTTGGGGCAGACCCACCGGGGAGAGACCCAGTACTTC CASSLGQTHRGETQYF NA TRBJ2-5 many TRBV5-1
TGTGCCAGCAGTGAATTGACAGACTATGGCTACACCTTC CASSELTDYGYTF NA TRBJ1-2 NA TRBV6-1
TGTGCCACCAGTTCCACAGGGGTGGTCTACACCTTC CATSSTGVVYTF TRBD1 TRBJ1-2 few TRBV24-1
TGCGCCAGCAGCCCCTACGCAGGGGGTGGGGCCAACGTCCCGACTTTC CASSPYAGGGANVPTF TRBD1 TRBJ2-6 NA TRBV5-1
TGTGCCAGCAGCCATGCTAACAGGGATCATGTTGGTGGCTACACCTTC CASSHANRDHVGGYTF NA TRBJ1-2 many TRBV7-9
TGTGCCAGCAGCTTTTCCGGGAGACAGGGTGCCGACTACACCTTC CASSFSGRQGADYTF TRBD1 TRBJ1-2 many TRBV7-6
TGTGCCAGCAGTGTAGAAGACCTCCGGGCTTTCTTT CASSVEDLRAFF NA TRBJ1-1 many TRBV2
TGTGCCAGCAGCTTTCGAGACAGGGTTTACGAGCAGTACTTC CASSFRDRVYEQYF TRBD1 TRBJ2-7 few TRBV7-3
TGCGCCAGCACCAAGAGCGGGGGGTACAATGAGCAGTTCTTC CASTKSGGYNEQFF TRBD2 TRBJ2-1 many TRBV4-1
TGCAGTGCTAGAGGGGTTTACTGGATGCAGTTCTTC CSARGVYWMQFF NA TRBJ2-1 few TRBV20-1
TGCGCCAGCAGCTTGTGGGACAGTCAAGAGACCCAGTACTTC CASSLWDSQETQYF TRBD1 TRBJ2-5 NA TRBV5-1
TGTGCCATCAGCTTAGGACAGGACTCCTACGAGCAGTACTTC CAISLGQDSYEQYF TRBD1 TRBJ2-7 few TRBV10-3
TGCGCCAGCAGCCGACGGGAACAGAGTAATTCACCCCTCCACTTT CASSRREQSNSPLHF NA TRBJ1-6 few TRBV5-1
TGTGCCAGCAGCTTAGCGGGGGGATCCGGGGAGCTGTTTTTT CASSLAGGSGELFF TRBD2 TRBJ2-2 many TRBV11-2
TGTGCCAGCAGTTACTCCCACGGACAGAACACAGATACGCAGTATTTT CASSYSHGQNTDTQYF NA TRBJ2-3 NA TRBV6-5
TGTGCCAGCAGCCCCCAGCGGGGGGCCACAGATACGCAGTATTTT CASSPQRGATDTQYF TRBD2 TRBJ2-3 many TRBV7-2
TGCGCCAGCAGCCACCGCAAAACTAGCGGGGGTCCACCGGCGCGGGGGGCCAACGTCCTGACTTTC CASSHRKTSGGPPARGANVLTF TRBD2 TRBJ2-6 many TRBV4-1
TGTGCCAGCAGCGGACCGGGACAGGGCCCGTATGAGCAGTTCTTC CASSGPGQGPYEQFF TRBD1 TRBJ2-1 many TRBV4-2
TGTGCCAGCAGCTTACGGGGGGATACGAACACCGGGGAGCTGTTTTTT CASSLRGDTNTGELFF TRBD2 TRBJ2-2 many TRBV7-2
TGTGCCAGTAGTATTTGGAAAGAGACCCAGTACTTC CASSIWKETQYF NA TRBJ2-5 NA TRBV19
TGCAGTACCCCTCCAGGCATAGCCAAAAACATTCAGTACTTC CSTPPGIAKNIQYF NA TRBJ2-4 many TRBV20-1
TGCAGTGCTGGACAGGGGGCCGGTAGCAATCAGCCCCAGCATTTT CSAGQGAGSNQPQHF TRBD1 TRBJ1-5 NA TRBV20-1
TGTGCCAGCAGTGAATCGGTGGGGACCCAGTACTTC CASSESVGTQYF NA TRBJ2-5 many TRBV6-1
TGTGCCAGCAGTTACCTCGATAGCACAGATACGCAGTATTTT CASSYLDSTDTQYF NA TRBJ2-3 NA TRBV6-5
TGCGCCAGCCAGAAATGGGACAACGAAGAGACCCAGTACTTC CASQKWDNEETQYF NA TRBJ2-5 many TRBV5-1
TGTGCCAGCAGCTTGGATTCGACTGGTGGGGCCAACGTCCTGACTTTC CASSLDSTGGANVLTF NA TRBJ2-6 NA TRBV5-4
TGCGCCAGCAGCCGTGCAGCGGGTGGTGGGGAGCTGTTTTTT CASSRAAGGGELFF NA TRBJ2-2 many TRBV5-1
TGCAGTGCGGCTGGGGCCAACGTCCTGACTTTC CSAAGANVLTF NA TRBJ2-6 NA TRBV20-1
TGTGCCAGCAGTGTTGCCGGGGCGCCCCAGCATTTT CASSVAGAPQHF NA TRBJ1-5 many TRBV6-1
TGTGCCAGCAGCTCGACCCCCTATCAGCCCCAGCATTTT CASSSTPYQPQHF NA TRBJ1-5 many TRBV7-8
TGTGCCAGCAGCTTAGACGGGCGGGGGTCCTATGGCTACACCTTC CASSLDGRGSYGYTF NA TRBJ1-2 few TRBV7-8
TGTGCCAGCAGCCACAGGGTATCTAAGCCCCAGCATTTT CASSHRVSKPQHF NA TRBJ1-5 many TRBV5-6
TGCGCCAGCAGCTTTGTTAGGAAGCATGAGCAGTTCTTC CASSFVRKHEQFF NA TRBJ2-1 NA TRBV5-1
TGTGCCAGCAGCTCCCCCTCCGGACGGCGGTACGAGCAGTACTTC CASSSPSGRRYEQYF NA TRBJ2-7 NA TRBV7-2
TGCAGTGCTAGAAGCGGGAGCTCCTACAATGAGCAGTTCTTC CSARSGSSYNEQFF TRBD2 TRBJ2-1 few TRBV20-1
TGTGCCAGCAGTGCGACAGGGGCTAACTATGGCTACACCTTC CASSATGANYGYTF TRBD1 TRBJ1-2 few TRBV6-1
TGTGCCAGCAGCTTATCTGCAGCTACCGGGGAGCTGTTTTTT CASSLSAATGELFF NA TRBJ2-2 many TRBV7-9
TGCGCCAGCAGCTTTAGCGGGGGGGCCGCAGATACGCAGTATTTT CASSFSGGAADTQYF TRBD2 TRBJ2-3 many TRBV5-1
TGTGCCAGCATAGACAGGGAAATAGATACCGGGGAGCTGTTTTTT CASIDREIDTGELFF TRBD1 TRBJ2-2 many TRBV2
TGTGCCAGCAGCCCGCTGTCCGGAACCGCCGTTGAAAAACTGTTTTTT CASSPLSGTAVEKLFF NA TRBJ1-4 many TRBV7-9
TGTGCCAGCAGCCAAGATTATCCCCAGGGGGCGACCGGGGAGCTGTTTTTT CASSQDYPQGATGELFF TRBD1 TRBJ2-2 many TRBV3-1
TGTGCCAGCCGAGGGACAGGCTATAGCAATCAGCCCCAGCATTTT CASRGTGYSNQPQHF TRBD1 TRBJ1-5 many TRBV6-5
TGCGCCAGCAGCCTGGGGCGGGGGGGATACTCTGGGGCCAACGTCCTGACTTTC CASSLGRGGYSGANVLTF TRBD2 TRBJ2-6 NA TRBV4-3
TGCGCCAGCAGCCTCTCCTTGGGACTTGGAAACACCATATATTTT CASSLSLGLGNTIYF NA TRBJ1-3 few TRBV4-3
TGTGCCAGCAGTTACGGGGCAGATTACGAGCAGTACTTC CASSYGADYEQYF NA TRBJ2-7 many TRBV6-2/TRBV6-3
TGCAGTGCCGCTCTAGCGGGGGGGCTTTACGAGCAGTACTTC CSAALAGGLYEQYF TRBD2 TRBJ2-7 NA TRBV20-1
TGTGCCAGCAACGGCGGGGGGGCACAAGAGACCCAGTACTTC CASNGGGAQETQYF TRBD2 TRBJ2-5 many TRBV7-6
TGCGCCAGCAGCGAACCCCCCAGAGGGGATGGCAATCAGCCCCAGCATTTT CASSEPPRGDGNQPQHF NA TRBJ1-5 many TRBV4-1
TGTGCTAGTGGTCCGACAGGGGACCTCGAGCCCCAGCATTTT CASGPTGDLEPQHF TRBD1 TRBJ1-5 many TRBV12-5